The rows below give T cell receptor beta chains drawn from one sample of a study of beta chain features in type 1 diabetes. Sequencing was performed with immunoSEQ multiplex PCR; in TCRdb, only in-frame clones are kept and a portion is missing. The repertoire holds about 900,000 clones, with about a sixth as singletons. Sequences were obtained from naive CD4+ T cells from blood. These receptors all stem from a woman aged 18 to 35 in good health. The CDR3 runs from the conserved cysteine through the conserved F or W. D genes are given only for firm matches. Size is stated for part of the rows, as once, few or many counts, or as a class when the clone is expanded.

abundance: few
v_gene: TRBV6-6
d_gene: TRBD2
j_gene: TRBJ2-7
CDR3aa: CASRSHTSGRAYEQYF
CDR3nt: TGTGCCAGCAGATCCCATACTAGCGGGAGGGCCTACGAGCAGTACTTC

abundance: few
v_gene: TRBV7-8
d_gene: .
j_gene: TRBJ2-6
CDR3aa: CASSPTRVGANVLTF
CDR3nt: TGTGCCAGCAGCCCAACTAGAGTTGGGGCCAACGTCCTGACTTTC

abundance: few
v_gene: TRBV25-1
d_gene: TRBD2
j_gene: TRBJ2-1
CDR3aa: CASSDSTSGRGQFF
CDR3nt: TGTGCCAGCAGTGACTCGACTAGCGGGAGGGGGCAGTTCTTC

abundance: .
v_gene: TRBV7-9
d_gene: .
j_gene: TRBJ2-7
CDR3aa: CASSLGPPREQYF
CDR3nt: TGTGCCAGCAGCTTAGGACCTCCTCGCGAGCAGTACTTC

abundance: .
v_gene: TRBV11-2
d_gene: .
j_gene: TRBJ2-7
CDR3aa: CASSFRYEQYF
CDR3nt: TGTGCCAGCAGCTTCCGCTACGAGCAGTACTTC

abundance: few
v_gene: TRBV2
d_gene: .
j_gene: TRBJ2-7
CDR3aa: CASSESGYEQYF
CDR3nt: TGTGCCAGCAGTGAGAGTGGTTACGAGCAGTACTTC

abundance: .
v_gene: TRBV4-2
d_gene: .
j_gene: TRBJ2-1
CDR3aa: CASSVRGMVNEQFF
CDR3nt: TGTGCCAGCAGCGTTAGGGGCATGGTCAATGAGCAGTTCTTC

abundance: few
v_gene: TRBV6-5
d_gene: TRBD1
j_gene: TRBJ1-2
CDR3aa: CASSYDTGAGYTF
CDR3nt: TGTGCCAGCAGTTACGATACAGGGGCTGGCTACACCTTC

abundance: few
v_gene: TRBV7-9
d_gene: TRBD1
j_gene: TRBJ2-2
CDR3aa: CASSSDWTGRGRVGELFF
CDR3nt: TGTGCCAGCAGCTCCGACTGGACAGGGAGAGGAAGGGTCGGGGAGCTGTTTTTT

abundance: few
v_gene: TRBV6-5
d_gene: TRBD2
j_gene: TRBJ2-1
CDR3aa: CASTPTSGRIDEQFF
CDR3nt: TGTGCCAGCACCCCTACTAGCGGGAGAATCGATGAGCAGTTCTTC

abundance: few
v_gene: TRBV7-9
d_gene: .
j_gene: TRBJ2-7
CDR3aa: CASSLGRVGEQYF
CDR3nt: TGTGCCAGCAGCTTAGGCAGGGTAGGTGAGCAGTACTTC

abundance: .
v_gene: TRBV13
d_gene: TRBD2
j_gene: TRBJ2-2
CDR3aa: CASSLGGGRALKNTGELFF
CDR3nt: TGTGCCAGCAGCTTAGGTGGCGGGAGGGCTTTAAAGAACACCGGGGAGCTGTTTTTT

abundance: .
v_gene: TRBV6-1
d_gene: .
j_gene: TRBJ2-5
CDR3aa: CASSVASLSRGTQYF
CDR3nt: TGTGCCAGCAGTGTAGCCAGCCTAAGCCGCGGGACCCAGTACTTC

abundance: .
v_gene: TRBV7-2
d_gene: .
j_gene: TRBJ1-4
CDR3aa: CASSLVGFEKLFF
CDR3nt: TGTGCCAGCAGCTTAGTAGGATTTGAAAAACTGTTTTTT

abundance: .
v_gene: TRBV19
d_gene: .
j_gene: TRBJ1-3
CDR3aa: CASRGPGNTIYF
CDR3nt: TGTGCCAGTCGCGGCCCTGGAAACACCATATATTTT

abundance: .
v_gene: TRBV29-1
d_gene: .
j_gene: TRBJ2-3
CDR3aa: CSVSGRSTDTQYF
CDR3nt: TGCAGCGTCTCCGGGAGATCCACAGATACGCAGTATTTT

abundance: few
v_gene: TRBV7-2
d_gene: .
j_gene: TRBJ1-5
CDR3aa: CASSLSGDQPQHF
CDR3nt: TGTGCCAGCAGCTTATCCGGGGATCAGCCCCAGCATTTT

abundance: few
v_gene: TRBV7-2
d_gene: .
j_gene: TRBJ1-5
CDR3aa: CASSLEGDQPQHF
CDR3nt: TGTGCCAGCAGCTTAGAGGGGGATCAGCCCCAGCATTTT

abundance: few
v_gene: TRBV27
d_gene: .
j_gene: TRBJ1-1
CDR3aa: CASRPRVSTEAFF
CDR3nt: TGTGCCAGCAGGCCGAGGGTTTCCACTGAAGCTTTCTTT

abundance: .
v_gene: TRBV9
d_gene: .
j_gene: TRBJ2-3
CDR3aa: CASSVGGASSTDTQYF
CDR3nt: TGTGCCAGCAGCGTAGGGGGGGCTAGTAGCACAGATACGCAGTATTTT

abundance: .
v_gene: TRBV11-2
d_gene: TRBD2
j_gene: TRBJ2-2
CDR3aa: CASSPTSGNTGELFF
CDR3nt: TGTGCCAGCAGCCCGACTAGCGGGAACACCGGGGAGCTGTTTTTT

abundance: .
v_gene: TRBV6-1
d_gene: .
j_gene: TRBJ2-4
CDR3aa: CASSVAGLGNIQYF
CDR3nt: TGTGCCAGCAGTGTGGCAGGATTAGGCAACATTCAGTACTTC

abundance: few
v_gene: TRBV7-9
d_gene: .
j_gene: TRBJ2-7
CDR3aa: CASSLQHGQSLRPYEQYF
CDR3nt: TGTGCCAGCAGCTTACAACATGGACAGTCGTTGAGGCCTTACGAGCAGTACTTC

abundance: few
v_gene: TRBV5-4
d_gene: TRBD2
j_gene: TRBJ2-5
CDR3aa: CASSLATGLAETQYF
CDR3nt: TGTGCCAGCAGCTTGGCGACTGGACTAGCGGAGACCCAGTACTTC

abundance: .
v_gene: TRBV28
d_gene: .
j_gene: TRBJ2-1
CDR3aa: CASSLWGLRGRGNNEQFF
CDR3nt: TGTGCCAGCAGTTTATGGGGGTTGAGGGGCCGCGGGAACAATGAGCAGTTCTTC

abundance: few
v_gene: TRBV6-5
d_gene: .
j_gene: TRBJ1-1
CDR3aa: CASSYSGLLNTEAFF
CDR3nt: TGTGCCAGCAGTTACTCCGGACTTCTGAACACTGAAGCTTTCTTT

abundance: few
v_gene: TRBV5-4
d_gene: .
j_gene: TRBJ2-2
CDR3aa: CASSLEFTGELFF
CDR3nt: TGTGCCAGCAGCTTGGAATTTACCGGGGAGCTGTTTTTT

abundance: .
v_gene: TRBV7-2
d_gene: .
j_gene: TRBJ1-5
CDR3aa: CASSLAGGVNNQPQHF
CDR3nt: TGTGCCAGCAGCTTAGCTGGGGGGGTCAACAATCAGCCCCAGCATTTT

abundance: few
v_gene: TRBV18
d_gene: TRBD2
j_gene: TRBJ2-1
CDR3aa: CASSPSGASYNEQFF
CDR3nt: TGTGCCAGCTCACCAAGCGGGGCCTCCTACAATGAGCAGTTCTTC

abundance: .
v_gene: TRBV5-4
d_gene: TRBD2
j_gene: TRBJ2-2
CDR3aa: CASSGFSPRTSGYTGELFF
CDR3nt: TGTGCCAGCAGCGGGTTTTCCCCAAGGACTAGCGGCTACACCGGGGAGCTGTTTTTT

abundance: few
v_gene: TRBV9
d_gene: .
j_gene: TRBJ2-2
CDR3aa: CASSAEYGELFF
CDR3nt: TGTGCCAGCAGCGCGGAGTACGGGGAGCTGTTTTTT

abundance: few
v_gene: TRBV2
d_gene: TRBD1
j_gene: TRBJ1-2
CDR3aa: CASRENGGGHYGYTF
CDR3nt: TGTGCCAGCAGGGAGAACGGAGGGGGCCACTATGGCTACACCTTC

abundance: .
v_gene: TRBV18
d_gene: TRBD2
j_gene: TRBJ2-1
CDR3aa: CASSPYSGRALEQFF
CDR3nt: TGTGCCAGCTCCCCTTATAGCGGGAGGGCCCTTGAGCAGTTCTTC

abundance: .
v_gene: TRBV25-1
d_gene: .
j_gene: TRBJ2-1
CDR3aa: CASSDRGSHYNEQFF
CDR3nt: TGTGCCAGCAGTGACCGGGGTAGTCATTACAATGAGCAGTTCTTC

abundance: .
v_gene: TRBV18
d_gene: .
j_gene: TRBJ2-2
CDR3aa: CASSPSTTGELFF
CDR3nt: TGTGCCAGCTCACCATCGACCACCGGGGAGCTGTTTTTT

abundance: few
v_gene: TRBV20-1
d_gene: .
j_gene: TRBJ1-1
CDR3aa: CSAQRVVLAFF
CDR3nt: TGCAGTGCTCAGCGGGTGGTTCTGGCTTTCTTT

abundance: few
v_gene: TRBV4-3
d_gene: .
j_gene: TRBJ2-7
CDR3aa: CASSQDPASYEQYF
CDR3nt: TGCGCCAGCAGCCAAGATCCGGCCTCCTACGAGCAGTACTTC

abundance: few
v_gene: TRBV6-5
d_gene: TRBD1
j_gene: TRBJ2-7
CDR3aa: CASRTTTGKYEQYF
CDR3nt: TGTGCCAGCAGAACCACGACAGGGAAGTACGAGCAGTACTTC

abundance: few
v_gene: TRBV7-2
d_gene: TRBD2
j_gene: TRBJ2-3
CDR3aa: CASSLAGLAWGGADTQYF
CDR3nt: TGTGCCAGCAGCTTAGCGGGACTAGCCTGGGGGGGCGCAGATACGCAGTATTTT

abundance: few
v_gene: TRBV6-5
d_gene: .
j_gene: TRBJ2-3
CDR3aa: CASSQGTDTQYF
CDR3nt: TGTGCCAGCAGTCAAGGTACAGATACGCAGTATTTT

abundance: .
v_gene: TRBV29-1
d_gene: .
j_gene: TRBJ2-1
CDR3aa: CSVDRANEQFF
CDR3nt: TGCAGCGTTGATAGAGCCAATGAGCAGTTCTTC

abundance: .
v_gene: TRBV10-3
d_gene: .
j_gene: TRBJ1-4
CDR3aa: CAISKARDNEKLFF
CDR3nt: TGTGCCATCAGTAAAGCCCGTGATAATGAAAAACTGTTTTTT

abundance: few
v_gene: TRBV18
d_gene: TRBD1
j_gene: TRBJ1-4
CDR3aa: CASSPRARGPTNEKLFF
CDR3nt: TGTGCCAGCTCACCACGGGCCAGGGGGCCAACTAATGAAAAACTGTTTTTT

abundance: few
v_gene: TRBV5-6
d_gene: .
j_gene: TRBJ1-4
CDR3aa: CASSWTPTNEKLFF
CDR3nt: TGTGCCAGCAGCTGGACTCCGACTAATGAAAAACTGTTTTTT

abundance: .
v_gene: TRBV5-1
d_gene: .
j_gene: TRBJ2-7
CDR3aa: CASSLVGRSSYEQYF
CDR3nt: TGCGCCAGCAGCTTGGTCGGTAGAAGCTCCTACGAGCAGTACTTC

abundance: few
v_gene: TRBV19
d_gene: .
j_gene: TRBJ2-1
CDR3aa: CASSIVLVHYNEQFF
CDR3nt: TGTGCCAGTAGTATAGTATTAGTCCACTACAATGAGCAGTTCTTC

abundance: .
v_gene: TRBV2
d_gene: .
j_gene: TRBJ1-5
CDR3aa: CASSEIGRRNQPQHF
CDR3nt: TGTGCCAGCAGTGAGATCGGACGGAGAAATCAGCCCCAGCATTTT

abundance: .
v_gene: TRBV10-2
d_gene: TRBD2
j_gene: TRBJ2-1
CDR3aa: CASSGLIGIAGRRVHNEQFF
CDR3nt: TGCGCCAGCAGTGGTTTGATCGGGATAGCGGGGCGCAGGGTCCACAATGAGCAGTTCTTC

abundance: few
v_gene: TRBV28
d_gene: .
j_gene: TRBJ1-5
CDR3aa: CASSHAVNRVFYRGQPQHF
CDR3nt: TGTGCCAGCAGTCACGCGGTGAACAGGGTTTTTTATCGGGGACAGCCCCAGCATTTT